This TCR beta chain was captured by sequencing in a study of shared clonotypes between healthy human individuals. The repertoire was sequenced with immunoSEQ multiplex PCR; TCRdb's copy has only in-frame clones and lacks some. The data hold some 2,500,000 clones, with roughly 90% observed a single time. A few counts support this clone. Its antigen remains unknown. Trimming removed 6 bases from V and 8 bases from J; junction bases left unmatched: 8. The CDR3 is 13 residues long. Looked up from germline, CDR1 is SQVTM and CDR2 is ANQGSEA. Study outcomes and limitations: A generally larger estimated richness was seen in naive subsets than in memory subsets. The study's rarefaction showed incomplete sorted-subset sequencing despite large depth. Represented diversity, genetic and exposure-history alike, was limited by few donors. Roughly 4.6% of naive CD4 clonotypes were common to several donors.

V gene TRBV29-1 combines with J gene TRBJ1-4; TRBD1 matches 8 bases. This clonotype was obtained from a man between 18 and 35 years old in good health. Some clones in this sample may be carry-over from other donors' samples. Specimen: naive CD4+ T cells from PBMCs. Subset in this sample: CD45RA+ positively selected. The CDR3 nucleotides read TGCAGCGTAATGACCGGGACAGGAGAAAAACTGTTTTTT. Its translation: CSVMTGTGEKLFF.